This TCR beta chain comes out of a study of cytomegalovirus exposure and HLA in healthy donors. Study outcomes and limitations: It was reportedly the case that the classifier diagnosed cytomegalovirus status with high specificity and sensitivity. Most of the CMV-associated TCR beta chains (in a later analysis) appeared to be HLA-restricted. In vitro work confirmed that a few CMV-associated chains recognize CMV antigens.

In the PCR, 60 Vbeta and 13 Jbeta primers were used. Profiling relied on immunoSEQ multiplex PCR, and the TCRdb table lists in-frame clones only, not all of them. Here the sample spans about 92,000 clones, 81% being singletons. This clone has only one observation. Its antigen is as yet unknown. The V segment lost 5 bases and the J segment 0 bases; nucleotides outside the gene matches: 9. The CDR3 covers 19 residues. Germline V lookup: CDR1 SGHTA, CDR2 FQGTGA. The genes are TRBV7-3 and TRBJ2-6; 11 nucleotides align to TRBD1. Specimen: PBMCs. The source is a girl aged 2 to 9 in good health and CMV-seropositive. The CDR3 DNA reads TGTGCCAGCAGCCCAACCCCTGGGACAGGGGGCTCTGGGGCCAACGTCCTGACTTTC. This codes for CASSPTPGTGGSGANVLTF.